Presented here are 15 T cell receptor beta chains from one specimen sequenced in a study of glioma-infiltrating T cells after dendritic cell vaccination. Method: immunoSEQ multiplex PCR; TCRdb's copy keeps in-frame clones and lacks some. The table lists approximately 100,000 clones, 75% to 85% of them singletons, with around 5.4% in the top ten. Here the sequenced sample was blood, taken before dendritic cell vaccination. These receptors originate from a human donor with glioblastoma.

This chain connects TRBV10-3 to TRBJ2-7; 9 bases align to TRBD2. This CDR3 comprises 19 residues. Per the germline V gene, CDR1 is ENHRY and CDR2 is SYGVKD. Trimming took 8 bases from V and 6 from J; bases not matched to a gene: 26. The CDR3 sequence: CAISGAPGLAGGPPGEQYF. The CDR3 DNA is TGTGCCATCTCAGGGGCCCCCGGGTTGGCGGGAGGGCCCCCGGGCGAGCAGTACTTC.

This clone was observed a handful of times. This chain joins TRBV2 and TRBJ1-4, with a possible D match to TRBD1 (6 bases). The germline V gene has CDR1 SNHLY and CDR2 FYNNEI. Deletions cut 9 bases from V and 6 bases from J, with 17 bases between. The CDR3 extends over 14 amino acids. CDR3 sequence reads: CAREKDSGDEKLFF. The CDR3 DNA sequence: TGTGCCAGGGAAAAGGACAGTGGCGATGAAAAACTGTTTTTT.

The V and J genes are TRBV5-1 and TRBJ2-3, with 10 bases that match TRBD2. The CDR3 spans 14 residues. CDR1 SGHRS and CDR2 YFSETQ come from the germline V gene. With 2 bases clipped from V and 4 bases from J, the junction kept 1 base outside the gene matches. The DNA for the CDR3 is TGCGCCAGCAGCTTCGGGACTAGCGCAGATACGCAGTATTTT. Translated: CASSFGTSADTQYF.

The J gene is TRBJ1-5, the V gene TRBV2; D unclear. Trimming left V 9 bases short and J 0 bases short, with 18 bases between. The CDR3 consists of 16 residues. From germline, CDR1 is SNHLY and CDR2 FYNNEI. The CDR3 DNA follows: TGTGCCAGTATGGGGAGATCTCCCTATAGCAATCAGCCCCAGCATTTT. Its protein product is CASMGRSPYSNQPQHF.

The CDR3 loop is CASSEYVQGVYGYTF. CDR3 coding DNA: TGTGCCAGCAGTGAATATGTCCAGGGGGTGTATGGCTACACCTTC. V usage is TRBV25-1 and J usage is TRBJ1-2; 7 bases fit TRBD1. This CDR3 region has 15 residues. The germline CDR1 and CDR2 sequences are MGHDK and SYGVNS. The J segment lost 5 bases and the V segment lost 0 bases, leaving 6 bases of the junction unmatched.

This clone has only a few counts. The chain recombines TRBV19 with TRBJ2-2; the match to TRBD1 covers 8 bases. V was clipped by 6 bases and J by 4 bases; unmatched bases: 10. This CDR3 has 16 amino acids. Germline V gene data show CDR1 as LNHDA and CDR2 as SQIVND (reference sequence). The CDR3 here is CASRRSAGGGTGELFF. The CDR3 region has the DNA TGTGCCAGTAGAAGGTCGGCAGGGGGCGGCACCGGGGAGCTGTTTTTT.

This clone occurred a few times. The chain uses TRBV2 and TRBJ1-3; D perhaps matches TRBD1 (6 bases). V dropped 5 bases and J dropped 3 bases, with 11 bases sitting between them. Germline CDR1 SNHLY, CDR2 FYNNEI. The CDR3 runs to 14 residues. CDR3 in amino acids: CASSPDSIGNTIYF. The CDR3 region has the DNA TGTGCCAGCAGTCCGGACAGCATTGGAAACACCATATATTTT.

CDR3 nucleotide sequence: TGTGCCAGCAGTTATCTGTCTAGTTCCTACAATGAGCAGTTCTTC. This sequence encodes CASSYLSSSYNEQFF. The genes are TRBV6-5 and TRBJ2-1; no reliable D call. Trimming removed 3 bases at V and 1 base at J, with 10 bases between. CDR3 length equals 15 residues. CDR1 is MNHEY, CDR2 SVGAGI, per germline.

The chain recombines TRBV28 with TRBJ2-2; TRBD1 is a possible D gene (5 bases). CDR3 length: 14 amino acids. Germline V gene sequence: CDR1 MDHEN, CDR2 SYDVKM. Deletions cut 8 bases from V and 0 bases from J, with 10 bases between. The CDR3 sequence is CASLGATNTGELFF. The CDR3 coding sequence is TGTGCCAGCCTTGGGGCAACGAACACCGGGGAGCTGTTTTTT.

This rearrangement joins TRBV27 to TRBJ2-3; perhaps TRBD2 as D (5 bases). Germline V gives CDR1 MNHEY, CDR2 SMNVEV (reference sequence). The CDR3 length is 16 residues. V was cut by 3 bases and J by 3 bases, with 16 bases left in between. The CDR3 here is CASSFLEGGGTDTQYF. DNA of the CDR3: TGTGCCAGCAGTTTTTTAGAAGGCGGCGGGACAGATACGCAGTATTTT.

The V gene is TRBV28, the J gene TRBJ2-5, with TRBD1 matching 8 bases. TRBJ2-7 matches the DNA end more closely, so the J call is doubtful. Germline V gene lookup returns CDR1 MDHEN and CDR2 SYDVKM. The CDR3 sequence is 15 residues long. CDR3 coding DNA: TGTGCCAGCAGTGTGTTGGGACAGGCCAGCTACGAGCAGTACTTC. Translated, it gives CASSVLGQASYEQYF.

A few counts support this clone. The chain joins TRBV30 to TRBJ1-2; tentatively, D is TRBD1 (6 bases). Germline assignment: CDR1 GTSNPN and CDR2 SVGIG (reference sequence). The CDR3 length is 12 residues. Trimming stripped 4 bases from V and 6 bases from J, with 12 bases between. The DNA of the CDR3 is TGTGCCTGGAAGGGGGTTGGCAATGGCTACACCTTC. It codes for CAWKGVGNGYTF.

The rearrangement uses TRBV12-5 and TRBJ1-5; D is possibly TRBD1 (6 bases). This CDR3 spans 15 amino acids. The germline V gene has CDR1 LGHNT and CDR2 FRNRAP. Trimming shortened V by 6 bases and J by 4 bases, and 16 bases separated the two germline ends. For the CDR3, the DNA is TGTGCTAGTGGCCCAGGACAGACTATGAATCAGCCCCAGCATTTT. This translates into CASGPGQTMNQPQHF.

This rearrangement joins TRBV5-1 to TRBJ2-3, with D possibly matching TRBD1 (6 bases). With 4 bases removed from V and 3 bases from J, the gap between germline ends came to 18 bases. Germline lookup yields CDR1 SGHRS and CDR2 YFSETQ. CDR3 size: 16 residues. CDR3 loop: CASSQNRQVGTDTQYF. In DNA form, the CDR3 reads TGCGCCAGCAGCCAAAACCGACAGGTTGGGACAGATACGCAGTATTTT.

Here the CDR3 reads CASSLRQGRSGELFF. In nucleotides, the CDR3 is TGTGCCAGCAGCTTACGACAGGGTCGGTCCGGGGAGCTGTTTTTT. The chain joins TRBV5-4 to TRBJ2-2, with TRBD1 matching 7 bases. The V gene end was trimmed by 2 bases and the J gene end by 6 bases; junction bases not matched to a gene: 7. The CDR3 consists of 15 residues. CDR1 is SGHNT, CDR2 YYREEE, per germline (reference sequence).